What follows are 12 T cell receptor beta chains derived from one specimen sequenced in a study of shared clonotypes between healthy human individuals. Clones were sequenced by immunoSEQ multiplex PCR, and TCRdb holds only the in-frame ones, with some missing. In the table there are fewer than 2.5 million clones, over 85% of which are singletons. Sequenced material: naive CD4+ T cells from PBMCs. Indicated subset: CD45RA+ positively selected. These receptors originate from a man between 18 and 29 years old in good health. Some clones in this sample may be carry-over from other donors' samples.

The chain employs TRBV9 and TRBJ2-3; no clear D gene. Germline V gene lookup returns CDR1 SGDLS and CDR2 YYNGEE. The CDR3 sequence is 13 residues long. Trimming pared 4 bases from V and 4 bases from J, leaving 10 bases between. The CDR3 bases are TGTGCCAGCAGCTTCGGAGTCCCAGATACGCAGTATTTT. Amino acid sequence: CASSFGVPDTQYF.

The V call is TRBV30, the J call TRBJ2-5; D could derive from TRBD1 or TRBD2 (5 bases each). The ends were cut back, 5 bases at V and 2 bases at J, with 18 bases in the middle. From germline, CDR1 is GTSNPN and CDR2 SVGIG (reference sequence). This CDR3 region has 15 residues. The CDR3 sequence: CAWSSGRDVQETQYF. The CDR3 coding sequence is TGTGCCTGGTCCTCTGGCCGGGACGTACAAGAGACCCAGTACTTC.

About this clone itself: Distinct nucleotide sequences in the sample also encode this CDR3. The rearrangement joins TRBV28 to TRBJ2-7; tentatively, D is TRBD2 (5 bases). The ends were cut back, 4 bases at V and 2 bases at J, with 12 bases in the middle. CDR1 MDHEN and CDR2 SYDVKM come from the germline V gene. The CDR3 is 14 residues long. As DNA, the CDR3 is TGTGCCAGCAGTTCCCCAACGGGAACCTACGAGCAGTACTTC. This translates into CASSSPTGTYEQYF.

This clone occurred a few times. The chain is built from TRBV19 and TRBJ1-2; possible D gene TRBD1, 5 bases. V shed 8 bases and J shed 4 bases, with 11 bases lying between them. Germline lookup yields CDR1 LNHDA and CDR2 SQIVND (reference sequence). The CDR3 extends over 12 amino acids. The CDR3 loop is CASQDRVYGYTF. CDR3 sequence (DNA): TGTGCCAGTCAAGACAGAGTCTATGGCTACACCTTC.

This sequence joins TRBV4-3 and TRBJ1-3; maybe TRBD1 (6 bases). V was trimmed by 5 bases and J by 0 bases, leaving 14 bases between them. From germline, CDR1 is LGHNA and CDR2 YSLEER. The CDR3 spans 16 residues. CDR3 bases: TGCGCCAGCAGCTTCACAGGGTCCCCCTCTGGAAACACCATATATTTT. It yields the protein CASSFTGSPSGNTIYF.

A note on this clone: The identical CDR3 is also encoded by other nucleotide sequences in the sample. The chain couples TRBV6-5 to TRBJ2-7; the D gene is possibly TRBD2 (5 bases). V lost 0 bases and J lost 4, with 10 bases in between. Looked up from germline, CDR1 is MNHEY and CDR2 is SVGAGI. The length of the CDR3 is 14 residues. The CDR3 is CASSYSRRGYEQYF. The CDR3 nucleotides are TGTGCCAGCAGTTACTCGAGAAGAGGGTACGAGCAGTACTTC.

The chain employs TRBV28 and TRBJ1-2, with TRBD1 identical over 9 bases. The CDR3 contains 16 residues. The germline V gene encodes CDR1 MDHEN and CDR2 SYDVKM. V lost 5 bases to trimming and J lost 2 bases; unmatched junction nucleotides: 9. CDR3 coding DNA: TGTGCCAGCAGTCTGCTCGGGACAGGGCGGAACTATGGCTACACCTTC. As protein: CASSLLGTGRNYGYTF.

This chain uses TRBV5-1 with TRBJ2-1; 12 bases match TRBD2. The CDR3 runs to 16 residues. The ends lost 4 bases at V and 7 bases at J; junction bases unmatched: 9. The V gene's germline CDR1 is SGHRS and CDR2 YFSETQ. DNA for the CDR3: TGCGCCAGCAGCGGCCTAGCGGGAGGGCCGTTGAATGAGCAGTTCTTC. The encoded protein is CASSGLAGGPLNEQFF. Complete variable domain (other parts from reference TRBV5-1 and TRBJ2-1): KAGVTQTPRYLIKTRGQQVTLSCSPISGHRSVSWYQQTPGQGLQFLFEYFSETQRNKGNFPGRFSGRQFSNSRSEMNVSTLELGDSALYLCASSGLAGGPLNEQFFGPGTRLTVL.

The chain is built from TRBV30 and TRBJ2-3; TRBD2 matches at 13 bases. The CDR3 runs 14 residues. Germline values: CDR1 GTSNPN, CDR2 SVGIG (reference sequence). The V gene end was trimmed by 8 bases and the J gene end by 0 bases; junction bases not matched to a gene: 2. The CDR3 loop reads CAGTSGTSTDTQYF. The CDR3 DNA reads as TGTGCCGGGACTAGCGGGACGAGCACAGATACGCAGTATTTT.

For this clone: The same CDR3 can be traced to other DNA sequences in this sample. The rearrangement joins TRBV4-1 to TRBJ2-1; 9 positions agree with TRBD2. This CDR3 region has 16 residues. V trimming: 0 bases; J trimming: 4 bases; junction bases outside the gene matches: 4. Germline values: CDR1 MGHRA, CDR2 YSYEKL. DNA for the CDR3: TGCGCCAGCAGCCAAGATCCCAGCGGGAGGTACAATGAGCAGTTCTTC. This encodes CASSQDPSGRYNEQFF.

CDR3 loop: CASNLRAPSSYEQYF. For the CDR3, the DNA is TGTGCCAGCAATTTGCGAGCTCCTTCCTCCTACGAGCAGTACTTC. The chain employs TRBV28 and TRBJ2-7; no reliable D call. Trimming took 7 bases from V and 0 from J, leaving 16 bases between them. The germline CDR1 and CDR2 sequences are MDHEN and SYDVKM. The CDR3 contains 15 residues.

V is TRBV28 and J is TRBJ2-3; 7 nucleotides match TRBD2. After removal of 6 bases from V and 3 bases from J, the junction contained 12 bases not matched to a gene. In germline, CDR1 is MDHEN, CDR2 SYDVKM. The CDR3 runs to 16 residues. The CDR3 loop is CASSPPGRVGTDTQYF. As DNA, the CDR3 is TGTGCCAGCAGCCCGCCTGGGAGGGTGGGGACAGATACGCAGTATTTT.